This TCR beta chain was sequenced in a study of shared clonotypes between healthy human individuals. This clone was seen once. Germline V lookup: CDR1 MDHEN, CDR2 SYDVKM. The trim removed 6 bases at V and 4 bases at J, leaving 10 bases unmatched. The CDR3 extends over 15 amino acids. Clones were read by immunoSEQ multiplex PCR, and TCRdb kept only the in-frame ones, dropping some. The data hold about 960,000 clones, with more than 75% observed a single time. Sequencing was carried out using memory CD4+ T cells sorted from blood. The subset: CD45RA-negative fraction. This receptor was identified in a man aged 18 to 30 in good health. This chain joins TRBV28 and TRBJ2-7; TRBD2 matches 9 bases. CDR3 sequence (DNA): TGTGCCAGCAGCCCCCAGAGCGGGGGGATTTACGAGCAGTACTTC. It yields the protein CASSPQSGGIYEQYF. The full variable domain, with the rest looked up from reference TRBV28 and TRBJ2-7, is DVKVTQSSRYLVKRTGEKVFLECVQDMDHENMFWYRQDPGLGLRLIYFSYDVKMKEKGDIPEGYSVSREKKERFSLILESASTNQTSMYLCASSPQSGGIYEQYFGPGTRLTVT.